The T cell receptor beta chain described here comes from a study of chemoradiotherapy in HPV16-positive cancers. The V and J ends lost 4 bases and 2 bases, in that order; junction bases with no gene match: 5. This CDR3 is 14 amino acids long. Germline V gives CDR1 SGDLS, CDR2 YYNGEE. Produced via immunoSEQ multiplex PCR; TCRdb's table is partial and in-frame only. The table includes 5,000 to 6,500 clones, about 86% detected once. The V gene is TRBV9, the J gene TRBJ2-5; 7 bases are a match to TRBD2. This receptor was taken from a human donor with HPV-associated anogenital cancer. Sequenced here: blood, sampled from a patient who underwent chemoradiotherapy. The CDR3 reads CASSPWGGQETQYF. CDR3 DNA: TGTGCCAGCAGCCCCTGGGGGGGTCAAGAGACCCAGTACTTC.